One TCR beta chain is described in this entry. Its antigen remains undetermined. No base quality information exists; no much larger clone differs at one position. Other nucleotide sequences in the sample specify the same CDR3. For the CD8 naive samples, CD45RO-negative cells were positively selected for CCR7, yielding a CD45RA+CCR7+ population from which TemRA cells were excluded. Healthy HIV-negative adults with no recently reported acute infections or vaccinations were included as donors. Every donor was a Caucasian adult residing in Nashville, Tennessee, USA. Blood was obtained by leukapheresis, after which PBMCs were separated by Ficoll-Histopaque density gradient centrifugation and cryopreserved in liquid nitrogen vapor phase. Analytical flow cytometry was used to check the purity and quantity of each magnetically sorted T cell population. Genomic DNA was isolated from each sorted fraction and quantified by UV absorbance on a Nanodrop 2000c.

The CDR3 sequence holds 15 residues, the cysteine and phenylalanine included. The entry retains the CDR3 DNA only, 45 bases that are in frame from base 1. CDR1 and CDR2, per the germline V gene, are MGHDK and SYGVNS. V loses 5 bases at its end and J loses 5 bases; junction bases beyond the gene matches: 4. These data belong to a study of shared clonotypes between healthy human individuals (dated by TCRdb to about 2020). A note on the overall study: The cohort included a few men and two women between 18 and 49 years of age. Between about 0.94 and 8.9 billion PBMCs per donor were obtained by leukapheresis. To increase sequencing depth and limit assay-specific biases, different laboratories used diverse techniques to prepare libraries and sequence TCR repertoires. For each donor, CD4 naive and CD4 memory were each given three plates, CD8 naive was given two plates, and CD8 memory was given one plate. The study deeply sequenced blood TCR repertoires of roughly five healthy adults to estimate repertoire size and the extent of clonotype sharing between individuals.

General study outcomes and caveats: Pairwise subsampling indicated that sequencing depth was expected to affect the degree of clonotype sharing among donors. Incomplete sequencing was indicated by rarefaction of sorted-subset datasets, despite the large sequencing depth. The genetic and exposure-history diversity represented was limited by the small number of donors. Larger estimated clonotype richness was generally found for naive subsets than for memory subsets. Clonotypes shared by all four sorted-subset donors showed higher generation probabilities than non-shared clonotypes. Sharing across a few donors was observed for approximately 5% of naive CD4, less than 4% of naive CD8, 2.3% of memory CD4, and less than 0.45% of memory CD8 clonotypes. Sampling was restricted to blood, and TCR repertoires in tissues likely differ from the TCR repertoires found in blood.

TCR CDR3 regions were amplified from genomic DNA by multiplex PCR using the deep immunoSEQ assay. For each cell subset, the extracted genomic DNA was distributed evenly across all wells of several immunoSEQ 96-well plates, and each plate served as one replicate. For sorted subsets, approximately 0.2 ug of genomic DNA, equivalent to roughly 30,000 T cell genomes, went into each replicate PCR. Purified libraries were measured with a Qubit 3.0 fluorometer, size-checked on a Bioanalyzer 2100, and measured again with the KAPA Library Quantification kit. A separate single-read 150-cycle Illumina NextSeq 550 flow cell was used to sequence each immunoSEQ 96-well plate. The paper's processing steps were these. The immunoSEQ output contained only junctional sequences without quality scores, so filtering could not match that applied to full-length reads. To assign V/J genes and CDR3, sequences were annotated using PyIR, a Python wrapper for IgBLAST v1.9, with IMGT germline references. Reads were filtered out if the reads had weak V/J assignments (E-value above 1e-6), no CDR3, stop codons, out-of-frame junctions, or ambiguous translated residues. V3J clonotypes were defined by identical inferred V gene, J gene, and CDR3 amino acid sequence. Percentage overlap between repertoires was computed as shared unique clonotypes divided by the size of the smaller repertoire. Richness of each repertoire was evaluated using RTK rarefaction, the Chao1 estimator, and Recon v2.1 estimates of unobserved clonotypes. Generation probabilities for all TCRbeta clonotypes obtained by the gDNA method from a handful of donors were computed using OLGA. Not all clones reach the TCRdb copy of this immuneACCESS table, which keeps in-frame sequences only. Checked studies attribute under half of the gap to unresolved V genes and leave the rest unexplained. The V and J calls and the clone size are those of that table, but D and trimming were determined from the DNA. The sample data list roughly 2 million clones, and approximately 95% of these were observed just once. Together, the top ten hold 0.85% to 1.3% of the sample.

This chain joins TRBV25-1 to TRBJ2-2, and 11 junction bases match TRBD2. Sequencing used naive CD8+ T cells sorted from blood. Sample cell subset or site, as interpreted from the label and publication: CD45RA+CCR7+. The sequence derives from a man aged 18 to 29 in good health. The nucleotide sequence is given as TGTGCCAGCAGTTCACTAGCGGGAGTAACCGGGGAGCTGTTTTTT. It translates as CASSSLAGVTGELFF. Supplemented by the reference TRBV25-1 and TRBJ2-2 proteins around the CDR3, the complete variable domain is EADIYQTPRYLVIGTGKKITLECSQTMGHDKMYWYQQDPGMELHLIHYSYGVNSTEKGDLSSESTVSRIRTEHFPLTLESARPSHTSQYLCASSSLAGVTGELFFGEGSRLTVL.